Shown below are 26 T cell receptor beta chains from a single sample sequenced in a study of T-cell reconstitution after alpha-beta-depleted transplantation in children. The library targeted TCRbeta and was prepared with unique molecular identifiers. One entry per CDR3 protein results from TCRdb running MiXCR on the PCR reads. The profile shows 450,000 to 700,000 distinct CDR3 sequences, 27% of them singletons. Source: PBMCs, taken before TCRalphabeta/CD19-depleted stem cell transplant. These receptors all come from a boy in the first two years of life with Wiskott-Aldrich syndrome, due to receive a stem cell transplant.

The rearrangement joins TRBV28 to TRBJ2-7; tentatively, D is TRBD1 (5 bases). Germline-derived CDR1 and CDR2 are MDHEN and SYDVKM. The V gene lost 5 bases and the J gene lost 3 bases, with 11 bases spanning the gap. The CDR3 runs to 13 residues. CDR3 DNA sequence: TGTGCCAGCAGTGCCGGAAGGGGCTACGAGCAGTACTTC. Residues: CASSAGRGYEQYF. The full variable domain, with the rest looked up from reference TRBV28 and TRBJ2-7, is DVKVTQSSRYLVKRTGEKVFLECVQDMDHENMFWYRQDPGLGLRLIYFSYDVKMKEKGDIPEGYSVSREKKERFSLILESASTNQTSMYLCASSAGRGYEQYFGPGTRLTVT.

This clonotype has only a few counts. The chain employs TRBV20-1 and TRBJ2-7; no firm D call. The germline V and J ends were trimmed by 3 bases and 2 bases, with 11 bases remaining between them. CDR1 and CDR2 from the germline V gene are DFQATT and SNEGSKA (reference sequence). The CDR3 spans 13 residues. CDR3 DNA sequence: TGCAGTGCTAGCTTAAACAGACCCTACGAGCAGTACTTC. Translating gives CSASLNRPYEQYF.

The chain joins TRBV3-1 to TRBJ2-7; D possibly corresponds to TRBD1 (6 bases). Trimming took 4 bases from V and 5 from J, leaving 15 bases between them. The CDR3 has 14 amino acids. Germline V gives CDR1 LGHDT, CDR2 YNNKEL (reference sequence). CDR3 sequence (DNA): TGTGCCAGCAGCCGTTGGGAAGGGGGAAACGAGCAGTACTTC. Its translation: CASSRWEGGNEQYF.

The gene calls are TRBV5-1 and TRBJ2-1, with 8 bases lining up with TRBD2. The CDR3 is 16 amino acids. After removal of 4 bases from V and 8 bases from J, the junction contained 14 bases not matched to a gene. The V gene's germline CDR1 is SGHRS and CDR2 YFSETQ. The CDR3 loop is CASSRELAENRYEQFF. The CDR3, as DNA: TGCGCCAGCAGCCGGGAACTAGCGGAAAACAGGTATGAGCAGTTCTTC.

The chain joins TRBV7-2 to TRBJ2-2, with a weak D call TRBD2 (5 bases). The germline CDR1 and CDR2 sequences are SGHTA and FQGNSA. The CDR3 has 16 amino acids. With 5 bases removed from V and 1 base from J, the gap between germline ends came to 14 bases. The CDR3 DNA is TGTGCCAGCAGCCCCCGCGCGGGTAGGAACACCGGGGAGCTGTTTTTT. Its protein product is CASSPRAGRNTGELFF. Supplemented by reference TRBV7-2 and TRBJ2-2, the full variable domain reads GAGVSQSPSNKVTEKGKDVELRCDPISGHTALYWYRQSLGQGLEFLIYFQGNSAPDKSGLPSDRFSAERTGGSVSTLTIQRTQQEDSAVYLCASSPRAGRNTGELFFGEGSRLTVL.

This clonotype turned up a few times. V and J are TRBV20-1 and TRBJ2-1; 7 nucleotides align to TRBD1. J was trimmed by 10 bases and V by 5 bases; bases with no gene match: 5. There are 11 residues in the CDR3. From germline, CDR1 is DFQATT and CDR2 SNEGSKA (reference sequence). The CDR3 DNA follows: TGCAGTGCTCCCGACAGGGTCGAGCAGTTCTTC. It encodes CSAPDRVEQFF.

The rearrangement links TRBV7-9 to TRBJ2-1; 7 nucleotides match TRBD2. Germline CDR1 and CDR2: SEHNR and FQNEAQ (reference sequence). CDR3 length: 15 residues. Trimming cost V 1 base and J 8 bases; bases outside gene matches: 8. The CDR3 is CASSLGEGRWDEQFF. The CDR3 nucleotides read TGTGCCAGCAGCTTAGGGGAGGGCCGGTGGGATGAGCAGTTCTTC.

The V call is TRBV7-2, the J call TRBJ2-5; 7 positions agree with TRBD1. The CDR3 is 14 amino acids. The germline CDR1 and CDR2 sequences are SGHTA and FQGNSA. Germline trimming cut 1 base from V and 5 bases from J; bases unmatched to any gene: 4. CDR3 DNA: TGTGCCAGCAGCTTAGAGTTCAGGGGGGAGACCCAGTACTTC. Translated: CASSLEFRGETQYF.

There are a few counts of this clonotype. The V gene is TRBV11-2, the J gene TRBJ1-3; the match to TRBD1 covers 9 bases. This CDR3 comprises 18 residues. V lost 5 bases and J lost 0; bases outside the gene matches: 11. Per germline, CDR1 SGHAT and CDR2 FQNNGV. This CDR3 reads CASSRSGTGWVSGNTIYF. CDR3 bases: TGTGCCAGCAGCAGATCCGGGACAGGGTGGGTCTCTGGAAACACCATATATTTT.

The chain is built from TRBV12-3 or TRBV12-4 and TRBJ2-1; perhaps TRBD1 as D (7 bases). Trimming removed 5 bases at V and 4 bases at J, with 18 bases between. This CDR3 is 16 amino acids long. The CDR3 sequence: CASSPARGAGYNEQFF. DNA for the CDR3: TGTGCCAGCAGTCCTGCCAGGGGGGCGGGTTACAATGAGCAGTTCTTC.

The rearrangement joins TRBV5-1 to TRBJ2-1; weak D call: TRBD2 (5 bases). Germline CDR1 and CDR2: SGHRS and YFSETQ. The V gene lost 2 bases and the J gene lost 0 bases, with 6 bases spanning the gap. There are 14 residues in the CDR3. DNA of the CDR3: TGCGCCAGCAGCTTTCGGGACTCCTACAATGAGCAGTTCTTC. This encodes CASSFRDSYNEQFF. The variable domain in full, with the rest retrieved from reference TRBV5-1 and TRBJ2-1, is KAGVTQTPRYLIKTRGQQVTLSCSPISGHRSVSWYQQTPGQGLQFLFEYFSETQRNKGNFPGRFSGRQFSNSRSEMNVSTLELGDSALYLCASSFRDSYNEQFFGPGTRLTVL.

In nucleotides, the CDR3 is TGTGCCATCAGGGGCAGCCGAGGGGTCTCATACGAGCAGTACTTC. Protein product: CAIRGSRGVSYEQYF. The chain is built from TRBV10-3 and TRBJ2-7; the D gene could be TRBD1 or TRBD2 (5 bases each). Trimming cost V 6 bases and J 4 bases, with 19 bases left between them. The germline CDR1 and CDR2 sequences are ENHRY and SYGVKD. This CDR3 region has 15 residues.

The chain has TRBV5-1 and TRBJ1-1; D call uncertain. This CDR3 has 15 residues. Trimming cost V 2 bases and J 2 bases, with 13 bases left between them. Germline V lookup: CDR1 SGHRS, CDR2 YFSETQ. The CDR3 nucleotides are TGCGCCAGCAGCTTTCCGGGAACGGACAACACTGAAGCTTTCTTT. It specifies CASSFPGTDNTEAFF.

This clonotype occurred a few times. This sequence joins TRBV7-6 and TRBJ2-1; TRBD2 agrees at 12 bases. The germline gives CDR1 SGHVS, CDR2 FNYEAQ. Trimming removed 1 base from V and 7 bases from J; junction bases left unmatched: 11. The CDR3 length is 18 residues. Here the CDR3 reads CASSLEARLAGDRNEQFF. The CDR3 coding sequence is TGTGCCAGCAGCTTAGAGGCCCGACTAGCGGGAGATAGGAATGAGCAGTTCTTC.

The CDR3 spells CAAGPWADTGELFF. The CDR3, as DNA: TGTGCCGCCGGCCCCTGGGCGGACACCGGGGAGCTGTTTTTT. V is TRBV10-3 and J is TRBJ2-2; D remains unclear. V lost 11 bases, J lost 3 bases, and 16 bases lay in between. Germline V gene data show CDR1 as ENHRY and CDR2 as SYGVKD. The CDR3 extends over 14 amino acids.

This clonotype appeared a few times. The gene calls are TRBV20-1 and TRBJ2-1, with TRBD2 matching over 11 bases. The CDR3 consists of 13 residues. CDR1 is DFQATT, CDR2 SNEGSKA, per germline (reference sequence). The J segment lost 6 bases and the V segment lost 4 bases, leaving 2 bases of the junction unmatched. The CDR3 region is CSAISGRANEQFF. CDR3 nucleotide sequence: TGCAGTGCTATTAGCGGGAGGGCCAATGAGCAGTTCTTC.

The chain uses TRBV6-2 or TRBV6-3 and TRBJ2-1, with TRBD2 identical over 9 bases. The CDR3 covers 15 residues. The germline CDR1 and CDR2 sequences are MNHEY and SVGEGT. V dropped 6 bases and J dropped 10; count of bases not matched to a gene: 13. The CDR3 bases are TGTGCCAGCAGATCACTAGCGGGCGCTATGTCCGAGCAGTTCTTC. Translating it yields CASRSLAGAMSEQFF.

In this sample, this clonotype turned up a few times. The rearrangement links TRBV28 to TRBJ1-6; D ambiguous. This CDR3 is built from 11 residues. V was cut by 9 bases and J by 6 bases, with 6 bases left in between. Per germline, CDR1 MDHEN and CDR2 SYDVKM. The CDR3 is CASRRNSPLHF. DNA for the CDR3: TGTGCCAGTCGTCGTAATTCACCCCTCCACTTT.

The rearrangement uses TRBV4-2 and TRBJ1-5, with D uncertain. Trimming removed 3 bases from V and 9 bases from J, with 15 bases in between. Germline CDR1 and CDR2: LGHNA and YNFKEQ. This CDR3 region has 14 residues. CDR3 protein: CASSQGEGLGPQHF. CDR3 nucleotide sequence: TGTGCCAGCAGCCAGGGCGAGGGTTTAGGGCCCCAGCATTTT.

The chain is built from TRBV5-6 and TRBJ2-2; the D gene is possibly TRBD2 (5 bases). The CDR3 has 16 amino acids. Germline V gene lookup returns CDR1 SGHDT and CDR2 YYEEEE. The V gene lost 1 base and the J gene lost 6 bases, with 16 bases spanning the gap. The CDR3 sequence: CASSLLVGVTAGELFF. In nucleotides, the CDR3 is TGTGCCAGCAGCTTGTTGGTGGGAGTAACCGCCGGGGAGCTGTTTTTT.

The rearrangement links TRBV7-6 to TRBJ2-5; D not resolved. Germline CDR1 and CDR2: SGHVS and FNYEAQ. This CDR3 comprises 13 residues. The V end was cut by 6 bases, the J end by 4 bases, with 12 bases between. This chain's CDR3 is CASSKTVGETQYF. The DNA of the CDR3 is TGTGCCAGCAGTAAGACCGTAGGAGAGACCCAGTACTTC. The whole variable domain, remainder taken from reference TRBV7-6 and TRBJ2-5, is GAGVSQSPRYKVTKRGQDVALRCDPISGHVSLYWYRQALGQGPEFLTYFNYEAQQDKSGLPNDRFSAERPEGSISTLTIQRTEQRDSAMYRCASSKTVGETQYFGPGTRLLVL.

In this sample, this clonotype turned up a few times. The V gene is TRBV5-1, the J gene TRBJ2-5; 7 nucleotides line up with TRBD2. The CDR3 has 14 residues. V lost 3 bases and J lost 0; bases outside the gene matches: 2. The germline V gene has CDR1 SGHRS and CDR2 YFSETQ. DNA of the CDR3: TGCGCCAGCAGCTACGGGGGGAACCAAGAGACCCAGTACTTC. This gives the protein CASSYGGNQETQYF.

This clonotype came up many times. The chain employs TRBV7-6 and TRBJ2-1; 14 nucleotides align to TRBD2. Per the germline V gene, CDR1 is SGHVS and CDR2 is FNYEAQ. V trimming: 5 bases; J trimming: 9 bases; junction bases outside the gene matches: 6. The CDR3 loop spans 15 amino acids. The CDR3 bases are TGTGCCAGCAGCGTGACTAGCGGGAGGGCCACTGAGCAGTTCTTC. It translates to CASSVTSGRATEQFF.

The rearrangement links TRBV20-1 to TRBJ2-3, with a possible D match to TRBD2 (5 bases). V was clipped by 6 bases and J by 8 bases, with 21 bases between them. Germline CDR1 and CDR2: DFQATT and SNEGSKA (reference sequence). The CDR3 extends over 14 amino acids. In nucleotides, the CDR3 is TGCAGTGCCATTCCGGGGTCTGCCTCTGGTACGCAGTATTTT. Amino acid sequence: CSAIPGSASGTQYF.

This clonotype came up once. This rearrangement joins TRBV7-9 to TRBJ2-1, with D possibly being TRBD2 (6 bases). Trimming removed 6 bases from V and 2 bases from J, with 14 bases in between. The CDR3 is 15 amino acids. From germline, CDR1 is SEHNR and CDR2 FQNEAQ (reference sequence). The chain's CDR3 is CASRWVTSAYNEQFF. The CDR3, as DNA: TGTGCCAGCAGATGGGTGACTAGTGCCTACAATGAGCAGTTCTTC.

This clonotype has a handful of counts. This chain joins TRBV10-3 and TRBJ2-2; 13 bases agree with TRBD2. After removal of 3 bases from V and 7 bases from J, the junction contained 17 bases not matched to a gene. The CDR3 contains 20 residues. CDR1 and CDR2 from the germline V gene are ENHRY and SYGVKD. CDR3 protein: CAISDISRTSGRSLGGELFF. The CDR3, as DNA: TGTGCCATCAGTGACATCTCGCGGACTAGCGGGAGATCACTGGGCGGGGAGCTGTTTTTT.